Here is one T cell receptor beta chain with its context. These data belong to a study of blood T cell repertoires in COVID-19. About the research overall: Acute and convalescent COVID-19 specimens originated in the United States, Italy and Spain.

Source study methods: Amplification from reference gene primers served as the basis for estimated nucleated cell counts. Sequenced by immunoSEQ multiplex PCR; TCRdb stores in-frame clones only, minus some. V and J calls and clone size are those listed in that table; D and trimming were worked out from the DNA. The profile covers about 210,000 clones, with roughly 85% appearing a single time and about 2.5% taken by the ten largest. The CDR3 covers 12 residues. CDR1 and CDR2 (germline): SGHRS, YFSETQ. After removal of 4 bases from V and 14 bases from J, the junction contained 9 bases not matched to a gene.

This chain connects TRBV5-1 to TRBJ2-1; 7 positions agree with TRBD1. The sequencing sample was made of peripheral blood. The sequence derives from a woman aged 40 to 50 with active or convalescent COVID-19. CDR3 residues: CASSQRGGVKFF. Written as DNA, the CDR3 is TGCGCCAGCAGCCAGAGAGGGGGCGTAAAGTTCTTC. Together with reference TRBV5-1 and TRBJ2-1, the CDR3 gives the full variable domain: KAGVTQTPRYLIKTRGQQVTLSCSPISGHRSVSWYQQTPGQGLQFLFEYFSETQRNKGNFPGRFSGRQFSNSRSEMNVSTLELGDSALYLCASSQRGGVKFFGPGTRLTVL.